This entry is about one T cell receptor (beta chain). Its antigen is still unknown. Since the CDR3 does not end with the conserved phenylalanine or tryptophan, this likely comes from a read error. The data were taken from a study of CD8+CD57+ T cells in acquired aplastic anemia. Overall study: The average for DNA from sorted CD4+ and CD8+ cells was about 2.9 ug. General observations from the study: Patients and controls had in common around 29 CD8+ CDR3 sequences.

For sequencing, patients were chosen who had shown expansion of CD8+CD57+ cells by flow cytometry. Among the patients, all had severe acquired aplastic anemia. Using genomic DNA as the template, TCR beta VDJ and CDR3 profiling was carried out. A single record per CDR3 protein comes from TCRdb applying MiXCR to the reads. The sample consists of 200,000 to 300,000 distinct CDR3 sequences, approximately 79% of them appearing once. CDR3 length equals 16 residues. Germline loops: CDR1 SNHLY, CDR2 FYNNEI. V lost 6 bases and J 3 bases, leaving 18 bases between the germline ends. This TCR came from a human donor with aplastic anemia. Material for sequencing was sorted CD4+, CD8+, or CD8+CD57+ T cells (not recorded which) from PBMCs. V and J are TRBV2 and TRBJ2-1; D not resolved. The CDR3 region has the DNA TGTGCCAGCAGCCAGTCTAGTGGCGCATACTACAATGAGCAGTTCTTG. Translating gives CASSQSSGAYYNEQFL.